This T cell receptor (beta chain) was captured in a study of blood T cell repertoires in COVID-19. Study context: Specimens from acute and convalescent COVID-19 originated in the United States, Italy and Spain.

Authors' processing steps: The assay estimated nucleated cells by amplifying reference gene primers. TCRdb keeps only in-frame clones here, not all; method: immunoSEQ multiplex PCR. V, J and clone size are those of that table, while D and trimming were read from the DNA. Of some 260,000 clones listed, roughly 90% are singletons. Each recovered donor of Cohort 3 presented with two negative PCRs, clearance, or symptom resolution. This sequence was found in a man aged 40-55 years who had recovered from COVID-19. The specimen was PBMCs or T cells enriched from blood (not recorded which).

CDR3 residues: CASRDRILNGAFF. The CDR3 nucleotides read TGTGCCAGCAGAGACAGGATACTCAACGGAGCTTTCTTT. The V and J genes are TRBV2 and TRBJ1-1, with D possibly matching TRBD1 (6 bases). Germline assignment: CDR1 SNHLY and CDR2 FYNNEI. Trimming removed 6 bases from V and 10 bases from J, with 18 bases in between. The CDR3 runs to 13 residues.